Listed below are T cell receptor beta chains from one sample, sequenced in a study of T cells in Graves' hyperthyroidism and ophthalmopathy. Using its own MiXCR run on the multiplex PCR reads, TCRdb lists one record per CDR3 protein. The sample records hundreds of thousands of distinct CDR3 sequences, roughly 40% being singletons. Sequences were obtained from blood. The receptors originated from a man younger than 35 with Graves' hyperthyroidism. Both conserved end residues are part of each CDR3. The D gene is left open where the match is weak. Rows give clone size only sometimes, using once, few, many, or a class for an expanded clone.

cdr3_aa cdr3_nt d_call v_call clone_size j_call
CASSSVGTEYEQYF TGTGCCAGCAGCTCTGTCGGGACAGAGTACGAGCAGTACTTC TRBD1 TRBV7-9 many TRBJ2-7
CASSEHQDRNYGYTF TGTGCCAGCAGCGAGCACCAGGACAGAAACTATGGCTACACCTTC NA TRBV10-3 NA TRBJ1-2
CASSLDQGMGKAFF TGTGCCAGCAGCTTGGATCAGGGAATGGGTAAAGCTTTCTTT NA TRBV7-9 NA TRBJ1-1
CATSRTGSGNYGYTF TGTGCCACCAGCAGGACAGGGAGCGGCAACTATGGCTACACCTTC TRBD1 TRBV15 NA TRBJ1-2
CASSEEGTRKQYF TGTGCCAGCAGTGAAGAGGGAACTAGAAAGCAGTACTTC NA TRBV9 NA TRBJ2-7
CSPRVGDTEAFF TGCAGTCCACGCGTAGGGGACACTGAAGCTTTCTTT NA TRBV20-1 many TRBJ1-1
CSARHLNTYEQYF TGCAGTGCTCGCCATCTGAACACCTACGAGCAGTACTTC NA TRBV20-1 NA TRBJ2-7
CASSLRGDAETQYF TGTGCCAGCAGCTTAAGAGGGGACGCAGAGACCCAGTACTTC NA TRBV7-2 many TRBJ2-5
CASSEPPLVLGELFF TGTGCCAGCAGTGAGCCGCCATTGGTTTTGGGGGAGCTGTTTTTT NA TRBV25-1 many TRBJ2-2
CASSEMGAGRAFF TGTGCCAGCAGTGAAATGGGCGCGGGGAGAGCTTTCTTT NA TRBV2 NA TRBJ1-1
CASSSGQNNQPQHF TGTGCCAGCAGCTCCGGACAAAATAATCAGCCCCAGCATTTT NA TRBV5-5 NA TRBJ1-5
CASSSPGGKHEQYF TGTGCCAGCAGCTCCCCCGGAGGGAAACACGAGCAGTACTTC NA TRBV7-2 many TRBJ2-7
CASRDGASEQYF TGTGCCAGCAGAGACGGTGCCAGCGAGCAGTACTTC NA TRBV12-3/TRBV12-4 few TRBJ2-7
CASSLELMNTGELFF TGTGCCAGCAGCTTGGAGCTTATGAACACCGGGGAGCTGTTTTTT NA TRBV7-9 NA TRBJ2-2
CVSRVGGGNTEAFF TGTGTCAGCCGGGTCGGTGGGGGCAACACTGAAGCTTTCTTT NA TRBV19 few TRBJ1-1
CASSKTGTDSPLHF TGTGCCAGCAGCAAGACCGGGACAGATTCACCCCTCCACTTT TRBD1 TRBV7-9 NA TRBJ1-6
CASRARTGGGDTQYF TGTGCCAGCAGGGCCCGGACAGGCGGGGGAGATACGCAGTATTTT NA TRBV7-2 NA TRBJ2-3
CSAAEGAREKLFF TGCAGTGCTGCCGAGGGGGCACGAGAAAAACTGTTTTTT TRBD1 TRBV20-1 NA TRBJ1-4
CASSPQARGDQETQYF TGTGCCAGCAGCCCCCAGGCGAGGGGGGACCAAGAGACCCAGTACTTC NA TRBV7-9 few TRBJ2-5
CASSKGREGTGELFF TGTGCCAGCAGCAAGGGGAGAGAAGGCACCGGGGAGCTGTTTTTT NA TRBV9 NA TRBJ2-2
CSASPGQGLGAYGYTF TGCAGTGCTAGCCCGGGACAGGGCCTAGGAGCTTATGGCTACACCTTC TRBD1 TRBV20-1 NA TRBJ1-2
CASSAGQGPYEQYF TGTGCCAGCAGCGCGGGACAGGGACCCTACGAGCAGTACTTC TRBD1 TRBV7-6 many TRBJ2-7
CASTPIGSQGFYEQYF TGTGCCAGCACTCCTATTGGCAGCCAGGGGTTTTACGAGCAGTACTTC NA TRBV25-1 NA TRBJ2-7
CASSGGARATYEQYF TGTGCCAGCAGTGGGGGAGCTCGGGCCACGTACGAGCAGTACTTC NA TRBV25-1 once TRBJ2-7
CSVNQGSYEQYF TGCAGCGTTAACCAGGGATCCTACGAGCAGTACTTC NA TRBV29-1 many TRBJ2-7
CASSETGAWETQYF TGTGCCAGCAGTGAAACAGGGGCGTGGGAGACCCAGTACTTC TRBD1 TRBV6-6 NA TRBJ2-5
CASSFSGWGEAFF TGTGCCAGCAGCTTTTCGGGCTGGGGTGAAGCTTTCTTT NA TRBV7-9 many TRBJ1-1
CATSDGASGQPQHF TGTGCCACCAGTGACGGGGCCTCCGGTCAGCCCCAGCATTTT NA TRBV24-1 NA TRBJ1-5
CASRRDRGGATNEKLFF TGTGCCAGCCGAAGGGACAGGGGAGGTGCAACTAATGAAAAACTGTTTTTT TRBD1 TRBV7-9 NA TRBJ1-4
CSAGEGEHLTYGYTF TGCAGCGCTGGCGAGGGAGAACACTTAACTTATGGCTACACCTTC NA TRBV29-1 many TRBJ1-2
CSARDRRRPRETQYF TGCAGTGCTAGAGATAGAAGGCGGCCTAGAGAGACCCAGTACTTC NA TRBV20-1 many TRBJ2-5
CASSSNWGTGREKLFF TGTGCCAGTAGTAGTAATTGGGGGACAGGACGTGAAAAACTGTTTTTT TRBD1 TRBV19 few TRBJ1-4
CASSLLSLVGGVAEAFF TGTGCCAGCAGCTTATTATCCCTCGTTGGGGGGGTGGCTGAAGCTTTCTTT NA TRBV7-2 NA TRBJ1-1
CASSLSGALSYEQYF TGTGCCAGCAGCCTTAGCGGGGCCCTTTCCTACGAGCAGTACTTC TRBD2 TRBV7-2 NA TRBJ2-7
CASISVRDRTTNYGYTF TGTGCCAGCATCTCCGTCCGGGACAGGACTACTAACTATGGCTACACCTTC TRBD1 TRBV6-4 once TRBJ1-2
CASSPGTENTGELFF TGTGCCAGCAGCCCCGGGACAGAGAACACCGGGGAGCTGTTTTTT TRBD1 TRBV7-2 many TRBJ2-2
CASSYDTGGETQYF TGTGCCAGCAGCTACGACACAGGGGGAGAGACCCAGTACTTC TRBD1 TRBV6-5 NA TRBJ2-5